This section outlines one T cell receptor (beta chain) sequence together with its context. CDR1 and CDR2 from the germline V gene are SGHVS and FNYEAQ. The CDR3 covers 14 residues. Trimming left V 4 bases short and J 3 bases short, with 12 bases between. This entry is derived from a study of T cell changes during pregnancy in multiple sclerosis. This table comes from immunoSEQ multiplex PCR, and its TCRdb copy is limited to in-frame clones, with some not included. The sample carries more than 35,000 clones, approximately 92% recorded once. The material sequenced was CD4+ T cells from peripheral blood mononuclear cells, taken in the third trimester of pregnancy. The J gene is TRBJ2-5, the V gene TRBV7-6; D might be TRBD1 (6 bases). This sequence was found in a female donor in good health, enrolled as a control in a pregnancy study. The CDR3 region has the DNA TGTGCCAGCAGCTCCGGGACAAACGAAGAGACCCAGTACTTC. The encoded protein is CASSSGTNEETQYF.